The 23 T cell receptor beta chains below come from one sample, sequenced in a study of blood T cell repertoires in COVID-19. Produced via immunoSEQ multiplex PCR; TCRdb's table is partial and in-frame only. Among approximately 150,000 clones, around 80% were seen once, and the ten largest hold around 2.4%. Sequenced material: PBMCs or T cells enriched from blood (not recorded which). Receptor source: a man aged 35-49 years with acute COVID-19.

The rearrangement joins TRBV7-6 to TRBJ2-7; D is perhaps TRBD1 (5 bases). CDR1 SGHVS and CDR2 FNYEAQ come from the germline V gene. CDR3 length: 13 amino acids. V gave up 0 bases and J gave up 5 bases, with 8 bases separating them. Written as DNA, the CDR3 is TGTGCCAGCAGCTTAGCTAGCAGGGACGAGCAGTACTTC. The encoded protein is CASSLASRDEQYF.

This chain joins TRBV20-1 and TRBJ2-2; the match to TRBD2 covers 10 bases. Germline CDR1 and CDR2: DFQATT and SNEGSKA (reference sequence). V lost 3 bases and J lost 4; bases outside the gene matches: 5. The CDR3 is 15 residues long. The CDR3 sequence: CSASPASGSTGELFF. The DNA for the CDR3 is TGCAGTGCTAGTCCGGCTAGCGGGAGCACCGGGGAGCTGTTTTTT.

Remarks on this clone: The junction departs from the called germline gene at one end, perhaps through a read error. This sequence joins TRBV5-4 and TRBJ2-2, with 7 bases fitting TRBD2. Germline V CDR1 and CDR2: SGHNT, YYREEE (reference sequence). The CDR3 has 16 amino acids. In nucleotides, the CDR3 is TGTGCCAGCAGCTTGTCTCTGCGGGGGAACCCCGGGGAGCTGTTTTTT. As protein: CASSLSLRGNPGELFF.

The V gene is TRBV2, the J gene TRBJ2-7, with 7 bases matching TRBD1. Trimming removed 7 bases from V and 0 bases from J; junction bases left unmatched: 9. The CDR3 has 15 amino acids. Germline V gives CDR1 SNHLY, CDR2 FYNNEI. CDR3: CASISGTALSYEQYF. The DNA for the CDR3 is TGTGCCAGCATTTCCGGGACAGCCCTCTCCTACGAGCAGTACTTC.

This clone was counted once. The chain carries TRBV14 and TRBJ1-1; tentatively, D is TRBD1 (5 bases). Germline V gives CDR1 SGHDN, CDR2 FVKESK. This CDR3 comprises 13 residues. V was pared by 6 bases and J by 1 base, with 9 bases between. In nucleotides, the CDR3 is TGTGCCAGCAGGAGGGGAGGGAACACTGAAGCTTTCTTT. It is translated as CASRRGGNTEAFF.

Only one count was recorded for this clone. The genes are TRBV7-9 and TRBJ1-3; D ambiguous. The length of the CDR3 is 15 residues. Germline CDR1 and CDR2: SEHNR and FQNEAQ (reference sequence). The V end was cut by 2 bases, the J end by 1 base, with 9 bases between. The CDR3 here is CASSLTLLSGNTIYF. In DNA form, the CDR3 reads TGTGCCAGCAGCTTAACTCTGCTTTCTGGAAACACCATATATTTT.

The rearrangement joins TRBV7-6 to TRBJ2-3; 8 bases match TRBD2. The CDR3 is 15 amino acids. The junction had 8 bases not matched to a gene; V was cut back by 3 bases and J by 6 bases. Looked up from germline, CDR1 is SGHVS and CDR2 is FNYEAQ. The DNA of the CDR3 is TGTGCCAGCAGCTTTTCCGGGACTAGTAAGGATACGCAGTATTTT. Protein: CASSFSGTSKDTQYF.

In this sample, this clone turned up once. CDR3 loop: CASSPGQGREKLFF. CDR3 DNA: TGTGCCAGCAGCCCTGGACAGGGGCGAGAAAAACTGTTTTTT. The chain employs TRBV25-1 and TRBJ1-4, with TRBD1 matching 9 bases. This CDR3 has 14 amino acids. V was clipped by 6 bases and J by 8 bases; unmatched bases: 7. Per germline, CDR1 MGHDK and CDR2 SYGVNS.

The CDR3 loop reads CASSFPGTNEKLFF. The CDR3 region has the DNA TGTGCCAGCAGCTTTCCGGGGACTAATGAAAAACTGTTTTTT. V and J are TRBV7-2 and TRBJ1-4; D uncertain. Trimming pared 3 bases from V and 2 bases from J, leaving 7 bases between. The CDR3 loop spans 14 amino acids. From germline, CDR1 is SGHTA and CDR2 FQGNSA.

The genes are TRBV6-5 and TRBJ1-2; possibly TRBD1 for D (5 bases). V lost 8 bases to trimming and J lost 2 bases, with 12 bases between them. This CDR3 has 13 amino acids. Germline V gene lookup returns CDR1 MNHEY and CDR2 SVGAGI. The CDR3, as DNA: TGTGCCAGCGGGGGGGAGCTCAACTATGGCTACACCTTC. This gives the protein CASGGELNYGYTF.

CDR3 loop: CASSLDRAGELFF. The CDR3 coding sequence is TGTGCCAGCAGTTTAGACAGGGCCGGGGAGCTGTTTTTT. V usage is TRBV12-3 or TRBV12-4 and J usage is TRBJ2-2; maybe TRBD1 (6 bases). The V end was cut by 1 base, the J end by 6 bases, with 6 bases between. CDR3 length: 13 amino acids.

Here the CDR3 reads CASSFTQEQFF. CDR3 DNA: TGTGCCAGCAGTTTTACCCAGGAGCAGTTCTTC. The genes are TRBV6-6 and TRBJ2-1; D is ambiguous. Trimming left V 4 bases short and J 10 bases short, with 8 bases between. This CDR3 spans 11 amino acids. Germline V CDR1 and CDR2: MNHNY, SVGAGI (reference sequence).

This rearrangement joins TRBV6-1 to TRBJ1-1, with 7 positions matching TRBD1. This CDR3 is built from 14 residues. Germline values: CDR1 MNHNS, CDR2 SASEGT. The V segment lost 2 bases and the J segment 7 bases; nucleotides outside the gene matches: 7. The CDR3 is CASSERIGGGEAFF. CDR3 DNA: TGTGCCAGCAGTGAAAGAATAGGGGGCGGTGAAGCTTTCTTT.

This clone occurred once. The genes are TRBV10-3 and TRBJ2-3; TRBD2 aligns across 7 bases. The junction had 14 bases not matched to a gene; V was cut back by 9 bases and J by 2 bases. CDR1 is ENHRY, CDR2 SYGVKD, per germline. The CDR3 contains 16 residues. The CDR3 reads CAIDKTGSGVTDTQYF. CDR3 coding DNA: TGTGCCATAGATAAAACCGGGAGCGGGGTCACAGATACGCAGTATTTT.

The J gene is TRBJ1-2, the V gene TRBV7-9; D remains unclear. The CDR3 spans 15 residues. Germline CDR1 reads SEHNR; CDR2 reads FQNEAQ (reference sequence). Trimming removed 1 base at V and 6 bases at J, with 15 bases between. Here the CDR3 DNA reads TGTGCCAGCAGCTTAGGGCCCTGGAGTTCCAATGGCTACACCTTC. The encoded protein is CASSLGPWSSNGYTF.

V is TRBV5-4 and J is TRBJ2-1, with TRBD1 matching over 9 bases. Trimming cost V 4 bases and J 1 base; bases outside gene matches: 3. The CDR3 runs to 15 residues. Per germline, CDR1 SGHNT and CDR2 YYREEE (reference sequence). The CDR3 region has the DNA TGTGCCAGCAGCAGGGGACAGGGTTCCTACAATGAGCAGTTCTTC. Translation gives CASSRGQGSYNEQFF. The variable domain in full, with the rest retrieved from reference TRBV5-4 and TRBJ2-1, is ETGVTQSPTHLIKTRGQQVTLRCSSQSGHNTVSWYQQALGQGPQFIFQYYREEENGRGNFPPRFSGLQFPNYSSELNVNALELDDSALYLCASSRGQGSYNEQFFGPGTRLTVL.

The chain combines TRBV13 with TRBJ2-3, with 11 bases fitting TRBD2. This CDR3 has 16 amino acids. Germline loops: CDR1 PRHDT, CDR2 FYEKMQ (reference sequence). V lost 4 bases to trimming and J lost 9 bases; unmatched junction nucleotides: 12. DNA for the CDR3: TGTGCCAGCAGCTCGCTCGGCCTTATAGCGGGAGGGACGCAGTATTTT. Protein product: CASSSLGLIAGGTQYF. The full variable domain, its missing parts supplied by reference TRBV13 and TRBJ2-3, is AAGVIQSPRHLIKEKRETATLKCYPIPRHDTVYWYQQGPGQDPQFLISFYEKMQSDKGSIPDRFSAQQFSDYHSELNMSSLELGDSALYFCASSSLGLIAGGTQYFGPGTRLTVL.

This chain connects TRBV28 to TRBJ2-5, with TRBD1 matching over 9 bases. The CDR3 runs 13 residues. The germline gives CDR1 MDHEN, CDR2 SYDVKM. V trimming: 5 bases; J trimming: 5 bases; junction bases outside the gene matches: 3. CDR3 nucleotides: TGTGCCAGCAGTACAGGGGGCCAGGAGACCCAGTACTTC. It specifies CASSTGGQETQYF.

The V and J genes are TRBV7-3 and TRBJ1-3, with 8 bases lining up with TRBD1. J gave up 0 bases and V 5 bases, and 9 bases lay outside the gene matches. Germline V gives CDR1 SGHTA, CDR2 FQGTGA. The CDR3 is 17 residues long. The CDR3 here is CASSISGGDSSGNTIYF. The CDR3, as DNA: TGTGCCAGCAGCATCTCAGGGGGCGATTCCTCTGGAAACACCATATATTTT.

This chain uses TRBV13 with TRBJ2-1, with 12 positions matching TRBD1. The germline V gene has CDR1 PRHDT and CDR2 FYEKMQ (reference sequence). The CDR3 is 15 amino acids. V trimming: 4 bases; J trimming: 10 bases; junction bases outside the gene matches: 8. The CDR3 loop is CASSSFGTGGEEQFF. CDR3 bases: TGTGCCAGCAGCTCCTTTGGGACAGGGGGCGAGGAGCAGTTCTTC.

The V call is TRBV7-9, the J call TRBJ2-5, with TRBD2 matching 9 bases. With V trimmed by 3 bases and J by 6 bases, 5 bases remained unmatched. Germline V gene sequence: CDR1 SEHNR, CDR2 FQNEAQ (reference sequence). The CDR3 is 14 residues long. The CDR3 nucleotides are TGTGCCAGCAGCTTTGCGGGAGGGATAAAGACCCAGTACTTC. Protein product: CASSFAGGIKTQYF.

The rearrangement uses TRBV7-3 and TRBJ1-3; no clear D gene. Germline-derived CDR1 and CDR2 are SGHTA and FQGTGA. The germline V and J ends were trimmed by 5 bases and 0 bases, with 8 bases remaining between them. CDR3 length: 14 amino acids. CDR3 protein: CASSPEPSGNTIYF. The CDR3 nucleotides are TGTGCCAGCAGCCCAGAACCCTCTGGAAACACCATATATTTT.

CDR3 DNA: TGTGCCTGGAGTACTGGAGTAGGGGCCCTTTCTGGAAACACCATATATTTT. Translating it yields CAWSTGVGALSGNTIYF. The chain employs TRBV30 and TRBJ1-3; maybe TRBD1 (5 bases). The germline gives CDR1 GTSNPN, CDR2 SVGIG (reference sequence). Deletions cut 2 bases from V and 1 base from J, with 18 bases between. CDR3 size: 17 residues.